Included here is one TCR beta chain sequence, with context. Using immunoSEQ multiplex PCR, the repertoire was profiled, and TCRdb retains in-frame clones only, with some absent. The table lists 55,000 to 95,000 clones, around nine tenths of them singletons. V dropped 3 bases and J dropped 2 bases, with 14 bases sitting between them. CDR1 is LNHDA and CDR2 is SQIVND in the germline V gene (reference sequence). The CDR3 runs to 15 residues. The sample originates from a study of T cell changes during pregnancy in multiple sclerosis. The sequence was collected from a female donor in good health, enrolled as a control in a pregnancy study. The gene calls are TRBV19 and TRBJ2-7; D is possibly TRBD2 (6 bases). The material sequenced was peripheral blood, taken in the second trimester of pregnancy. CDR3 nucleotides: TGTGCCAGTAGTATCCGGGAGCACGGGACCTACGAGCAGTACTTC. The encoded protein is CASSIREHGTYEQYF.